These 21 T cell receptor beta chains were all obtained from the same sample, sequenced in a study of blood T cells in healthy people across ages. PCR was performed a second time for roughly 7 to 11 cycles using a sample-barcoded 5' primer and a J-beta primer mix. TCRdb reanalysed the 5' RACE reads using MiXCR and keeps one entry per CDR3 protein. This table holds some 1.5 million distinct CDR3 sequences, 28% found once. Sequencing used blood. These TCRs come from a woman aged 30 to 39 in good health.

Of note for this clonotype: A much larger clone lies a single base off, so this may be a read error. The chain combines TRBV4-1 with TRBJ2-7; 8 nucleotides match TRBD1. The CDR3 loop spans 14 amino acids. Trimming cost V 1 base and J 6 bases; bases outside gene matches: 5. Germline values: CDR1 MGHRA, CDR2 YSYEKL. The chain's CDR3 is CASSQVGTGGEQYF. The CDR3 nucleotides are TGCGCCAGCAGCCAAGTCGGGACAGGCGGCGAGCAGTACTTC.

This clonotype has more than one count but fewer than ten. V and J are TRBV6-6 and TRBJ1-1, with a tentative D call TRBD1 (5 bases). Germline values: CDR1 MNHNY, CDR2 SVGAGI (reference sequence). V gave up 5 bases and J gave up 3 bases, with 10 bases separating them. The CDR3 covers 13 residues. CDR3 nucleotide sequence: TGTGCCAGCAGTCACACAGGATACACTGAAGCTTTCTTT. Residues: CASSHTGYTEAFF.

This clonotype was seen more than once but under ten times. The chain uses TRBV6-2 or TRBV6-3 and TRBJ1-2; 10 bases fit TRBD1. The germline CDR1 and CDR2 sequences are MNHEY and SVGEGT. CDR3 length: 14 residues. V trimming: 8 bases; J trimming: 2 bases; junction bases outside the gene matches: 5. The CDR3 nucleotides are TGTGCCAGCGGGGACAGGGGCGAGAACTATGGCTACACCTTC. It encodes CASGDRGENYGYTF.

On this clonotype itself: Relative to the germline gene, one junction end is altered; a read error may explain this. The rearrangement links TRBV6-6 to TRBJ1-6; no reliable D call. The CDR3 has 16 amino acids. Germline CDR1 is MNHNY and CDR2 is SVGAGI (reference sequence). DNA of the CDR3: TGTGCCGGCAGAAGGGCGTCGAGCTCCTATAATTCACCCCTCCACTTT. Translated, it gives CAGRRASSSYNSPLHF.

At least ten counts were recorded for this clonotype. The genes are TRBV12-3 or TRBV12-4 and TRBJ2-7; the D is unclear. The CDR3 is made up of 15 amino acids. V lost 1 base, J lost 4 bases, and 14 bases lay in between. CDR3 sequence: CASSLEVGAGYEQYF. CDR3 in DNA: TGTGCCAGCAGTTTAGAGGTTGGAGCCGGTTACGAGCAGTACTTC.

This sequence joins TRBV18 and TRBJ1-2; TRBD1 matches at 7 bases. This CDR3 spans 14 amino acids. Looked up from germline, CDR1 is KGHSH and CDR2 is LQKENI. The J segment lost 6 bases and the V segment lost 6 bases, leaving 10 bases of the junction unmatched. CDR3 residues: CASSQDRTSDGYTF. Written as DNA, the CDR3 is TGTGCCAGCTCTCAGGACAGGACCTCCGATGGCTACACCTTC.

This clonotype was seen ten or more times. The chain carries TRBV7-9 and TRBJ1-2; D unresolved. The germline V gene has CDR1 SEHNR and CDR2 FQNEAQ (reference sequence). Deletions cut 1 base from V and 4 bases from J, with 10 bases between. CDR3 size: 14 residues. The CDR3 region has the DNA TGTGCCAGCAGCTTAGGGACCGACGTCTATGGCTACACCTTC. Translating gives CASSLGTDVYGYTF.

This clonotype has at least ten counts. V gene TRBV12-3 or TRBV12-4 combines with J gene TRBJ2-7; D may be TRBD1 (5 bases). V was pared by 7 bases and J by 6 bases, with 19 bases between. This CDR3 is 14 amino acids long. As DNA, the CDR3 is TGTGCCAGCACCCCGGACACTGTCGATGGCGAGCAGTACTTC. Translating it yields CASTPDTVDGEQYF.

This sequence joins TRBV18 and TRBJ2-1, with TRBD2 matching 10 bases. CDR1 and CDR2 (germline): KGHSH, LQKENI. The CDR3 is made up of 19 amino acids. J was trimmed by 0 bases and V by 3 bases; bases with no gene match: 11. CDR3 amino acids: CASSPILAGGKSSYNEQFF. CDR3 DNA sequence: TGTGCCAGCTCACCTATTTTAGCGGGAGGAAAAAGCTCCTACAATGAGCAGTTCTTC.

This clonotype was counted at least ten times. One end of the junction does not line up with germline, which may come from a read error. This sequence joins TRBV20-1 and TRBJ2-5; no firm D call. Germline V lookup: CDR1 DFQATT, CDR2 SNEGSKA (reference sequence). This CDR3 comprises 13 residues. CDR3 protein: CSASHGVQQTQYF. The CDR3 DNA reads as TGCAGTGCATCGCATGGGGTCCAACAGACCCAGTACTTC.

The gene calls are TRBV28 and TRBJ2-2; D may be TRBD2 (6 bases). V was pared by 6 bases and J by 6 bases, with 8 bases between. Looked up from germline, CDR1 is MDHEN and CDR2 is SYDVKM. There are 12 residues in the CDR3. This chain's CDR3 is CASRSGAGELFF. The CDR3 DNA follows: TGTGCCAGCAGGTCGGGGGCCGGGGAGCTGTTTTTT.

This clonotype was detected once. A much larger clone lies one base from this, so it may be a read error. V gene TRBV6-5 combines with J gene TRBJ2-5, with a possible D match to TRBD2 (7 bases). Judging by the DNA end, TRBJ2-7 fits better; the J call may be wrong. Germline CDR1 and CDR2: MNHEY and SVGAGI. The CDR3 has 14 amino acids. The CDR3 reads CTSSRRGGAGEQYF. CDR3 sequence (DNA): TGTACCAGCAGCCGGAGGGGGGGGGCAGGCGAGCAGTACTTC.

The chain combines TRBV4-3 with TRBJ2-7, with TRBD1 matching over 10 bases. Germline CDR1 reads LGHNA; CDR2 reads YSLEER. This CDR3 spans 15 amino acids. V shed 3 bases and J 4 bases; nucleotides not matched to a gene: 6. CDR3 bases: TGCGCCAGCAGCCACGCCGGGACAGGGGAATACGAGCAGTACTTC. It is translated as CASSHAGTGEYEQYF.

This clonotype has more than one count but fewer than ten. The chain carries TRBV28 and TRBJ2-5; a weak D match, TRBD2 (6 bases). The CDR3 totals 15 residues. Germline V CDR1 and CDR2: MDHEN, SYDVKM. V was cut by 5 bases and J by 7 bases, with 20 bases left in between. CDR3 DNA: TGTGCCAGCAGTACTACGGAGGGAGACCCGGGGACCCAGTACTTC. It yields the protein CASSTTEGDPGTQYF.

The V call is TRBV18, the J call TRBJ1-1, with 7 bases identical to TRBD1. The CDR3 loop spans 13 amino acids. Losses at the gene ends were 6 bases for V and 3 bases for J; bases not matched to a gene: 4. Germline CDR1 and CDR2: KGHSH and LQKENI. The CDR3 sequence is CASSSGTDTEAFF. Written as DNA, the CDR3 is TGTGCCAGCTCTTCCGGGACAGACACTGAAGCTTTCTTT.

This chain joins TRBV7-2 and TRBJ2-7; D is ambiguous. Germline CDR1 and CDR2: SGHTA and FQGNSA. V lost 0 bases and J 7 bases, leaving 16 bases between the germline ends. This CDR3 is built from 15 residues. The CDR3 sequence: CASSLAAPSYNEQYF. CDR3 nucleotide sequence: TGTGCCAGCAGCTTAGCCGCGCCCTCCTACAATGAGCAGTACTTC.

Only a few counts were recorded for this clonotype. The CDR3 DNA follows: TGCGCCAGCAGCCAGATAGTAGCGGCCTCCTACGAGCAGTACTTC. Amino acid sequence: CASSQIVAASYEQYF. The chain links TRBV4-1 to TRBJ2-7; TRBD2 might be the D (6 bases). Germline loops: CDR1 MGHRA, CDR2 YSYEKL. CDR3 length: 15 amino acids. V shed 3 bases and J shed 0 bases, with 12 bases lying between them.

In its sample, this clonotype was seen a few times. A much bigger clone sits one base away, suggesting this may be a read error. The chain has TRBV24-1 and TRBJ2-2, with 7 bases lining up with TRBD1. From germline, CDR1 is KGHDR and CDR2 SFDVKD. V gave up 2 bases and J gave up 0 bases; unmatched junction bases: 2. The CDR3 loop spans 16 amino acids. CDR3 nucleotide sequence: TGTGCCACCAGTGATTGGGACAGTTCGAACACCGGGGAGCTGTTTTTT. It specifies CATSDWDSSNTGELFF.

This chain uses TRBV12-3 or TRBV12-4 with TRBJ2-2; D ambiguous. This CDR3 is built from 14 residues. Trimming cost V 5 bases and J 1 base, with 8 bases left between them. The CDR3 DNA reads TGTGCCAGCAGTGAGAAGAAGAACACCGGGGAGCTGTTTTTT. It is translated as CASSEKKNTGELFF.

This clonotype was seen ten or more times. This sequence joins TRBV12-3 or TRBV12-4 and TRBJ1-2; D not certain. The CDR3 sequence is 12 residues long. V was shortened by 5 bases and J by 7 bases, with 11 bases between the two germline ends. CDR3 sequence reads: CASSRLGIGYTF. The CDR3 region has the DNA TGTGCCAGCAGTAGACTCGGGATTGGCTACACCTTC.

This clonotype was counted a few times. The chain employs TRBV7-2 and TRBJ2-5, with D possibly matching TRBD1 (5 bases). CDR1 SGHTA and CDR2 FQGNSA come from the germline V gene. The CDR3 is 14 amino acids. V was trimmed by 5 bases and J by 0 bases, leaving 10 bases between them. The DNA of the CDR3 is TGTGCCAGCAGCCAATGGGGCCACCAAGAGACCCAGTACTTC. This gives the protein CASSQWGHQETQYF.